Each of the 21 T cell receptor beta chains below was sequenced from the same sample in a study of blood T cell repertoires in COVID-19. The data were produced by immunoSEQ multiplex PCR, yet TCRdb's version contains in-frame clones alone and is incomplete. The profile shows 150,000 or so clones, around 87% of them singletons. Sequencing input: peripheral blood. These receptors all stem from a man older than 75 with acute or convalescent COVID-19.

This clone was counted once. The rearrangement joins TRBV27 to TRBJ1-2; D perhaps matches TRBD1 (6 bases). The CDR3 consists of 13 residues. V shed 6 bases and J shed 5 bases, with 13 bases lying between them. Germline CDR1 reads MNHEY; CDR2 reads SMNVEV (reference sequence). CDR3 coding DNA: TGTGCCAGCAGGTCCCAGGGGAATTATGGCTACACCTTC. Protein sequence: CASRSQGNYGYTF.

This clone occurred a few times. The chain uses TRBV5-5 and TRBJ2-2, with 10 positions matching TRBD2. Germline V gene sequence: CDR1 SGHKS, CDR2 YYEKEE (reference sequence). The CDR3 loop spans 15 amino acids. V dropped 4 bases and J dropped 3; count of bases not matched to a gene: 3. CDR3 sequence reads: CASSRAGGYTGELFF. The CDR3 nucleotides read TGTGCCAGCAGCCGAGCGGGAGGGTACACCGGGGAGCTGTTTTTT.

The J gene is TRBJ1-1, the V gene TRBV29-1; D call uncertain. Per the germline V gene, CDR1 is SQVTM and CDR2 is ANQGSEA. This CDR3 has 11 residues. The ends were cut back, 7 bases at V and 11 bases at J, with 17 bases in the middle. The CDR3 loop is CSASLSFRAFF. The CDR3 nucleotides are TGCAGCGCCTCCCTCTCCTTCAGGGCTTTCTTT.

The rearrangement links TRBV7-9 to TRBJ2-1; 14 positions agree with TRBD2. Germline V gene sequence: CDR1 SEHNR, CDR2 FQNEAQ (reference sequence). The CDR3 is 18 residues long. V shed 5 bases, J shed 4 bases, and the junction held 10 bases outside the gene matches. CDR3 DNA sequence: TGTGCCAGCAGCCCCCGGGGACTAGCGGGAGTAATATACAATGAGCAGTTCTTC. It specifies CASSPRGLAGVIYNEQFF.

This clone showed up just once. J is TRBJ2-1 and V is TRBV7-2; D perhaps matches TRBD2 (7 bases). The CDR3 extends over 15 amino acids. V gave up 0 bases and J gave up 4 bases, with 10 bases separating them. Germline V lookup: CDR1 SGHTA, CDR2 FQGNSA. The CDR3 DNA follows: TGTGCCAGCAGCTTAGCCGGGGGGCGATACAATGAGCAGTTCTTC. Its protein product is CASSLAGGRYNEQFF.

The rearrangement uses TRBV6-5 and TRBJ1-1; 7 nucleotides agree with TRBD1. Germline CDR1 is MNHEY and CDR2 is SVGAGI. V gave up 0 bases and J gave up 5 bases; unmatched junction bases: 6. The CDR3 runs to 15 residues. This CDR3 is CASSYSTQGWTEAFF. The CDR3 nucleotides read TGTGCCAGCAGTTACTCGACACAGGGGTGGACTGAAGCTTTCTTT.

This chain connects TRBV24-1 to TRBJ2-1; the D gene is possibly TRBD1 (7 bases). The germline V gene has CDR1 KGHDR and CDR2 SFDVKD. Trimming shortened V by 5 bases and J by 5 bases, and 12 bases separated the two germline ends. The CDR3 runs to 14 residues. The DNA for the CDR3 is TGTGCCACCAGTGGCAGGGGGGTCGACAATGAGCAGTTCTTC. Amino acids: CATSGRGVDNEQFF.

To note about this clone: One junction end does not reproduce the germline sequence, and a read error may be involved. CDR3 nucleotides: TGTGCTAGCAGCTTAGCTGGGGGGATCCAAGAGACCCAGTACTTC. Amino acids: CASSLAGGIQETQYF. This rearrangement joins TRBV7-7 to TRBJ2-5, with D perhaps TRBD2 (6 bases). CDR1 SSHAT and CDR2 FNYEAQ come from the germline V gene (reference sequence). The CDR3 consists of 15 residues.

This chain uses TRBV6-5 with TRBJ2-7; TRBD2 aligns across 8 bases. The CDR3 runs 14 residues. Germline CDR1 reads MNHEY; CDR2 reads SVGAGI. Trimming removed 6 bases from V and 0 bases from J; junction bases left unmatched: 4. DNA for the CDR3: TGTGCCAGCAGACGGACTAGCAGCTCCTACGAGCAGTACTTC. Its protein is CASRRTSSSYEQYF.

CDR3: CASSKSGFSQTNYGYTF. The CDR3 DNA reads TGTGCCAGTAGTAAGTCGGGTTTCTCCCAGACTAACTATGGCTACACCTTC. This rearrangement joins TRBV19 to TRBJ1-2, with D hard to call. The V and J ends lost 4 bases and 0 bases respectively, with 18 bases between them. The CDR3 has 17 amino acids. CDR1 is LNHDA and CDR2 is SQIVND in the germline V gene (reference sequence).

Only a few counts were recorded for this clone. The chain links TRBV3-1 (or the pseudogene TRBV3-2) to TRBJ1-2, with D possibly matching TRBD1 (6 bases). The CDR3 extends over 14 amino acids. Trimming took off 4 bases at V and 7 bases at J, with 16 bases between the two ends. The germline V gene has CDR1 LGHDT and CDR2 YNNKEL (reference sequence). The CDR3 DNA follows: TGTGCCAGCAGCCGAGAGTTCAGGGGCTTTGGCTACACCTTC. This translates into CASSREFRGFGYTF.

This clone was recorded only once. V gene TRBV28 combines with J gene TRBJ2-3; 9 bases fit TRBD1. From germline, CDR1 is MDHEN and CDR2 SYDVKM. The CDR3 is made up of 16 amino acids. The V segment lost 3 bases and the J segment 0 bases; nucleotides outside the gene matches: 4. The chain's CDR3 is CASSLGTGTSTDTQYF. Here the CDR3 DNA reads TGTGCCAGCAGTTTGGGGACAGGGACTAGCACAGATACGCAGTATTTT.

The chain links TRBV5-1 to TRBJ2-5; the match to TRBD1 covers 9 bases. The V segment lost 0 bases and the J segment 0 bases; nucleotides outside the gene matches: 3. CDR3 length: 16 residues. CDR1 is SGHRS, CDR2 YFSETQ, per germline. CDR3 protein: CASSLVTGGHQETQYF. The CDR3 DNA is TGCGCCAGCAGCTTGGTGACAGGGGGGCACCAAGAGACCCAGTACTTC.

The chain combines TRBV27 with TRBJ1-1, with unresolved D. V shed 6 bases and J shed 2 bases, with 10 bases lying between them. CDR1 is MNHEY and CDR2 is SMNVEV in the germline V gene (reference sequence). The CDR3 is 13 residues long. CDR3 amino acids: CASSYLINTEAFF. The CDR3 nucleotides read TGTGCCAGCAGCTACCTTATAAACACTGAAGCTTTCTTT.

This sequence joins TRBV15 and TRBJ2-3; TRBD2 matches 11 bases. The CDR3 spans 16 residues. CDR1 is LNHNV and CDR2 is YYDKDF in the germline V gene (reference sequence). J was trimmed by 1 base and V by 1 base; bases with no gene match: 1. The CDR3: CATSRGLAGRTDTQYF. The CDR3 bases are TGTGCCACCAGCAGAGGACTAGCGGGGCGCACAGATACGCAGTATTTT.

DNA of the CDR3: TGTGCCAGCAGCGTAGAGGGGCCAGGAAACACCATATATTTT. Residues: CASSVEGPGNTIYF. The chain uses TRBV9 and TRBJ1-3; a possible D gene is TRBD1 (5 bases). V was trimmed by 0 bases and J by 4 bases, leaving 8 bases between them. The CDR3 contains 14 residues. Germline V lookup: CDR1 SGDLS, CDR2 YYNGEE.

The chain employs TRBV4-1 and TRBJ2-5; 8 nucleotides align to TRBD1. Germline lookup yields CDR1 MGHRA and CDR2 YSYEKL. This CDR3 is 19 amino acids long. V trimming: 0 bases; J trimming: 2 bases; junction bases outside the gene matches: 14. CDR3 in amino acids: CASSQDPSRTGPQQETQYF. The CDR3 coding sequence is TGCGCCAGCAGCCAAGACCCCTCCCGGACAGGGCCACAACAAGAGACCCAGTACTTC.

V usage is TRBV7-9 and J usage is TRBJ2-7; 7 nucleotides agree with TRBD1. CDR3 size: 14 residues. V shed 3 bases and J 2 bases; nucleotides not matched to a gene: 4. Germline loops: CDR1 SEHNR, CDR2 FQNEAQ (reference sequence). The CDR3 sequence: CASSLTGITYEQYF. The CDR3 DNA reads as TGTGCCAGCAGCTTGACAGGGATAACCTACGAGCAGTACTTC.

The chain is built from TRBV6-6 and TRBJ1-1; D is perhaps TRBD1 (5 bases). Germline V gene sequence: CDR1 MNHNY, CDR2 SVGAGI (reference sequence). V shed 2 bases and J shed 4 bases, with 11 bases lying between them. This CDR3 has 14 amino acids. Here the CDR3 reads CASSYAGGGTEAFF. As DNA, the CDR3 is TGTGCCAGCAGTTACGCGGGGGGTGGCACTGAAGCTTTCTTT.

CDR3 amino acids: CAISESGHKAFF. In nucleotides, the CDR3 is TGTGCCATCAGTGAGTCGGGGCACAAAGCTTTCTTT. The J gene is TRBJ1-1, the V gene TRBV10-3, with D possibly matching TRBD1 (5 bases). This CDR3 region has 12 residues. Between the trimmed V and J ends, which lost 0 bases and 9 bases, there was a span of 8 bases. In germline, CDR1 is ENHRY, CDR2 SYGVKD.

The chain combines TRBV18 with TRBJ2-2; maybe TRBD2 (6 bases). CDR3 length: 13 residues. Germline loops: CDR1 KGHSH, CDR2 LQKENI. The V end was cut by 3 bases, the J end by 6 bases, with 8 bases between. CDR3 region: CASSPREAGELFF. CDR3 coding DNA: TGTGCCAGCTCACCCAGGGAGGCCGGGGAGCTGTTTTTT.